This T cell receptor beta chain was retrieved from a study of cytomegalovirus exposure and HLA in healthy donors. The table came from immunoSEQ multiplex PCR; TCRdb's copy has only in-frame clones and leaves some out. The repertoire holds some 170,000 clones, with around 81% as singletons. The CDR3 has 16 residues. V shed 0 bases and J 2 bases; nucleotides not matched to a gene: 4. The V gene's germline CDR1 is SGDLS and CDR2 YYNGEE. This clone was detected only once. This chain uses TRBV9 with TRBJ2-7; the match to TRBD2 covers 11 bases. The receptor's source is a man aged 25-40 years in good health and CMV-seropositive. The sample comprised PBMCs. The CDR3 protein is CASSVGSSGGTYEQYF. The DNA for the CDR3 is TGTGCCAGCAGCGTAGGCTCTAGCGGGGGGACCTACGAGCAGTACTTC.